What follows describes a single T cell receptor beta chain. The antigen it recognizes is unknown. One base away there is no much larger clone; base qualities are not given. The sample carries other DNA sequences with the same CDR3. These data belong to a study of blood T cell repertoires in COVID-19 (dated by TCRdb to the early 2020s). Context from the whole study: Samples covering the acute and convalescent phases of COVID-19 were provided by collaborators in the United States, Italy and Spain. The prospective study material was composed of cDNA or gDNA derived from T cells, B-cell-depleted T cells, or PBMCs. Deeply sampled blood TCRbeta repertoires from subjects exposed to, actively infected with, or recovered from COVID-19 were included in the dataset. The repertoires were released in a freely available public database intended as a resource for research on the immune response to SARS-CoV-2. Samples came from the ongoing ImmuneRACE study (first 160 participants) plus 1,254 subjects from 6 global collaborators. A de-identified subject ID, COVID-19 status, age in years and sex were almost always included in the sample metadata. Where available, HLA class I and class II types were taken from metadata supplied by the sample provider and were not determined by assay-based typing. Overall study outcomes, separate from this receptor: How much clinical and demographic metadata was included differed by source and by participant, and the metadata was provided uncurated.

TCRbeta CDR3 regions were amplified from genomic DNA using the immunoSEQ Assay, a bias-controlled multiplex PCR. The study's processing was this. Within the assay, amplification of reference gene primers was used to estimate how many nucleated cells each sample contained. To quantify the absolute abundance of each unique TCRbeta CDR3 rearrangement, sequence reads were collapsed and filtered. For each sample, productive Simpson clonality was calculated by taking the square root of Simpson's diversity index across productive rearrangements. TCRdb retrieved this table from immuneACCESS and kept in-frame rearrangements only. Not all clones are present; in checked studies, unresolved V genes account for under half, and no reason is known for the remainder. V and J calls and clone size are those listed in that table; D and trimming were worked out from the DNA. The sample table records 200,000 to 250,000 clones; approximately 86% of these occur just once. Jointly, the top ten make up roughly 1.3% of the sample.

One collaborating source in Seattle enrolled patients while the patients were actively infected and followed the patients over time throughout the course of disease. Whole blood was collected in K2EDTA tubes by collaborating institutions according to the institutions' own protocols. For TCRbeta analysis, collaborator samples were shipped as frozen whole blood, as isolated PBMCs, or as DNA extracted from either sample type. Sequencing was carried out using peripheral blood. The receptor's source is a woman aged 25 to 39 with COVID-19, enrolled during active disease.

Read as DNA, the sequence is TGTGCCAGCAGCCCAGGAGGGAACACCGGGGAGCTGTTTTTT. Translated, it reads CASSPGGNTGELFF. The V and J segments used are TRBV7-3 and TRBJ2-2; the D gene is possibly TRBD2, with 5 bases matching. Its CDR3 holds 14 amino acids, cysteine through phenylalanine. The only DNA kept is the CDR3, 42 bases in frame from the first base. CDR1 SGHTA and CDR2 FQGTGA are derived from the germline V gene. Trimming takes 5 bases from V and 1 base from J, and the germline ends sit 8 bases apart.